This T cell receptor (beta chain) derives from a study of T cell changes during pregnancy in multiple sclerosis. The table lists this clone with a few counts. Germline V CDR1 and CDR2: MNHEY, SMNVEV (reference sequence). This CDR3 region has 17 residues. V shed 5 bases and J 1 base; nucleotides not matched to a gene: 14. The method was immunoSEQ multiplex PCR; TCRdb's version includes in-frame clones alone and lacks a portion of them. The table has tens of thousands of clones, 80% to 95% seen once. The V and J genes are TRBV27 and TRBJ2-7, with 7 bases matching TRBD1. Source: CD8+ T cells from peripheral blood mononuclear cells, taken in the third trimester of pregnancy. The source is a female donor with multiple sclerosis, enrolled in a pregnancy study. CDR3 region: CASSPIPQGLRSYEQYF. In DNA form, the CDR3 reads TGTGCCAGCAGTCCAATTCCACAGGGGCTTCGGTCCTACGAGCAGTACTTC.